The clone carrying this T cell receptor beta chain was observed at least ten times. The V end lost 1 base, the J end lost 0 bases, and 4 bases lay between the germline ends. The CDR3 covers 14 residues. This entry belongs to a study of T-cell reconstitution after alpha-beta-depleted transplantation in children. Unique molecular identifiers were built into the TCRbeta library. TCRdb reprocessed the PCR reads via MiXCR and lists one record per CDR3 protein. This table has roughly 70,000 distinct CDR3 sequences, roughly 5% appearing once. Here the sequenced sample was PBMCs, mostly from graft donor cells, taken 180 days after TCRalphabeta/CD19-depleted stem cell transplant. This clonotype was obtained from a boy in the first two years of life who had a stem cell transplant for acute myeloid leukemia, so the T cells may come from the graft donor. The J gene is TRBJ1-3, the V gene TRBV12-3 or TRBV12-4; unclear D gene. The CDR3 sequence is CASSLGTSGNTIYF. In DNA form, the CDR3 reads TGTGCCAGCAGTTTAGGGACCTCTGGAAACACCATATATTTT.